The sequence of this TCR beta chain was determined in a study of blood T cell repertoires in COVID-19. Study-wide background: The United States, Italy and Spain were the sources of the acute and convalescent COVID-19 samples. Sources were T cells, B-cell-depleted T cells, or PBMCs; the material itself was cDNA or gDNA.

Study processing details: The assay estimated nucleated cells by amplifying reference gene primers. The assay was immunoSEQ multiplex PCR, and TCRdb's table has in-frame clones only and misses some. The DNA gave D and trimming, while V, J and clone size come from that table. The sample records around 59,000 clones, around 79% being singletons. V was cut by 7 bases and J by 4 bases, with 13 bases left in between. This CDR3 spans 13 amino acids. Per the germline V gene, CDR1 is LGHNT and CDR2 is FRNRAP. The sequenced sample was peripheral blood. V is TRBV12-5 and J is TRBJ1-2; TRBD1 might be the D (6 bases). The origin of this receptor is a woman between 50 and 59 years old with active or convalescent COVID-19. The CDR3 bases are TGTGCTAGTGCCACAGGGAACGGCTATGGCTACACCTTC. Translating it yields CASATGNGYGYTF.